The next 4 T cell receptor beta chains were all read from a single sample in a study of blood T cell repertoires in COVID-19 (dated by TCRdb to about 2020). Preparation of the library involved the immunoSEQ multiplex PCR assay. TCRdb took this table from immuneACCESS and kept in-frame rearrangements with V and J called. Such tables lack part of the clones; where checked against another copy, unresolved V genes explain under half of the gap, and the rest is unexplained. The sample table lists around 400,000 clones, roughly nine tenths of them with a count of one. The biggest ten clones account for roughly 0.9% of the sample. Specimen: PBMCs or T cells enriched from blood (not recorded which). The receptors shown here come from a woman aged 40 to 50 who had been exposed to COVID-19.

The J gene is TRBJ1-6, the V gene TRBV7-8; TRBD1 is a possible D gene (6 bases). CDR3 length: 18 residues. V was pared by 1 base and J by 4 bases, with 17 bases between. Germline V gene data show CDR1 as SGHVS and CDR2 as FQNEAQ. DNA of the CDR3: TGTGCCAGCAGCTTAGGCACGGGGCAGGGACATTATAATTCACCCCTCCACTTT. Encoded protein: CASSLGTGQGHYNSPLHF.

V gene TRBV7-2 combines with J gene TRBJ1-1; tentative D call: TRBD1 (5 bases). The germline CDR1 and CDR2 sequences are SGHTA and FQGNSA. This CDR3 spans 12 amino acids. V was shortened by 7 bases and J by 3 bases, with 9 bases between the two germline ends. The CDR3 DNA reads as TGTGCCAGCAATACAGGTCACACTGAAGCTTTCTTT. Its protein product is CASNTGHTEAFF.

CDR3: CASREQPRTEAFF. The CDR3 DNA sequence: TGCGCCAGCAGGGAACAGCCCCGCACTGAAGCTTTCTTT. The chain combines TRBV10-1 with TRBJ1-1; D is uncertain. V lost 6 bases and J lost 4, with 12 bases in between. The CDR3 runs to 13 residues. Germline assignment: CDR1 WNHNN and CDR2 SYGVQD (reference sequence).

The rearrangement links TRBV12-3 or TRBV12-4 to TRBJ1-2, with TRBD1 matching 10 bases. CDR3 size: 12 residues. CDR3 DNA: TGTGCGACGGACAGGGGGAACTATGGCTACACCTTC. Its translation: CATDRGNYGYTF.